This T cell receptor (beta chain) was found in a study of blood T cell repertoires in COVID-19. In the study overall: Sites in the United States, Italy and Spain provided acute and convalescent COVID-19 samples. T cells, B-cell-depleted T cells, or PBMCs supplied cDNA or gDNA.

Per the original methods: Reference gene primers were amplified, and this amplification served to estimate nucleated cell counts. Profiled with immunoSEQ multiplex PCR; TCRdb holds only in-frame clones, not every one. V, J and clone size reflect that table, while D and trimming were determined from the DNA. The sample includes around 290,000 clones, around 87% of them seen just once. This clonotype was sampled from a woman between 50 and 59 years old who had recovered from COVID-19. Sequences were obtained from peripheral blood.

CDR3 nucleotides: TGTGCCAGCAGTTGGGGGACTAGCGGGACGAGGGAGCAGTACTTC. It yields the protein CASSWGTSGTREQYF. The genes are TRBV27 and TRBJ2-7; 13 bases are shared with TRBD2. Trimming at V came to 4 bases and at J to 7 bases, leaving 7 bases not matched to a gene. CDR1 is MNHEY, CDR2 SMNVEV, per germline (reference sequence). The CDR3 runs to 15 residues.